These T cell receptor beta chains were read from a single sample in a study of blood T cell repertoires in COVID-19. This table comes from immunoSEQ multiplex PCR, and its TCRdb copy is limited to in-frame clones, with some not included. The table has approximately 300,000 clones, approximately 86% seen once. The sample consisted of peripheral blood. The receptors come from a woman aged 45-65 years who had recovered from COVID-19. Both conserved end residues are part of each CDR3. A D gene is named only where the DNA matches it firmly. Some rows have no size entry. The others give once, few or many, or a class for an expanded clone.

TRBV25-1	16	TRBJ1-6	-	-	TGTGCCAGCAGTGACACCGGCCAGGGCCATAATTCACCCCTCCACTTT	CASSDTGQGHNSPLHF
TRBV30	15	TRBJ1-2	-	-	TGTGCCTGGAGAGGCCTGGTCCCTGGGCCTGGTGGCTACACCTTC	CAWRGLVPGPGGYTF
TRBV7-3	12	TRBJ1-6	-	once	TGTGCCAGCAGTCATCCTAATTCACCCCTCCACTTT	CASSHPNSPLHF
TRBV27	14	TRBJ2-7	-	-	TGTGCCAGCAGCCGACTCGACAGGTACTACGAGCAGTACTTC	CASSRLDRYYEQYF
TRBV5-1	12	TRBJ1-2	-	-	TGCGCCAGCAGCTTGGAAGCTGGTGGCTACACCTTC	CASSLEAGGYTF
TRBV9	15	TRBJ2-1	-	-	TGTGCCAGCAGCGTCAGCGCAGCTTCATACAATGAGCAGTTCTTC	CASSVSAASYNEQFF
TRBV7-8	13	TRBJ1-2	-	-	TGTGCCAGCAGCGCGGACAGAGCTTATGGCTACACCTTC	CASSADRAYGYTF
TRBV5-5	15	TRBJ1-1	-	-	TGTGCCAGCAGCTTAAGTCCGGGGGAAGGGGCTGAAGCTTTCTTT	CASSLSPGEGAEAFF
TRBV5-6	14	TRBJ1-2	-	-	TGTGCCAGCAGCACCCGACAGACCAACTATGGCTACACCTTC	CASSTRQTNYGYTF
TRBV19	15	TRBJ1-2	TRBD1	-	TGTGCCAGTACCCCCGGGACAGGAACACCCTATGGCTACACCTTC	CASTPGTGTPYGYTF
TRBV29-1	13	TRBJ2-7	-	-	TGCAGCGTTGAAGACACAGGGAGCTACGAGCAGTACTTC	CSVEDTGSYEQYF
TRBV5-1	14	TRBJ1-1	-	once	TGCGCCAGCAGCCTCGGAGGGGGGGACACTGAAGCTTTCTTT	CASSLGGGDTEAFF
TRBV7-6	15	TRBJ2-2	-	-	TGTGCCAGCAGCGCACCACAGGGTTACACCGGGGAGCTGTTTTTT	CASSAPQGYTGELFF
TRBV6-1	13	TRBJ1-1	-	once	TGTGCCAGCAGTGAAACCTTGCAGGGGACGGCTTTCTTT	CASSETLQGTAFF
TRBV2	16	TRBJ1-5	TRBD1	-	TGTGCCAGCAGTGAATATGGGACAGGGGACAATCAGCCCCAGCATTTT	CASSEYGTGDNQPQHF
TRBV19	15	TRBJ2-1	-	-	TGTGCCAGTAGTATACTAGCCACCCGGGGGAATGAGCAGTTCTTC	CASSILATRGNEQFF
TRBV3-1/TRBV3-2	13	TRBJ2-7	-	-	TGTGCCAGCAGCCAAGATCGGACTACCGAGCAGTACTTC	CASSQDRTTEQYF
TRBV18	16	TRBJ1-1	TRBD1	-	TGTGCCAGCTCACCAACATACAGGGGCTGGGACACTGAAGCTTTCTTT	CASSPTYRGWDTEAFF
TRBV5-5	16	TRBJ1-5	-	once	TGTGCCAGCAGCTTGGATCGGGACAATCGGCCTCAGCCCCAGCATTTT	CASSLDRDNRPQPQHF
TRBV7-2	12	TRBJ2-7	-	-	TGTGCCAGCAGCGCTAGCTCCTACGAGCAGTACTTC	CASSASSYEQYF
TRBV18	14	TRBJ1-2	-	-	TGTGCCAGCTCACCACTCGACACCATTTATGGCTACACCTTC	CASSPLDTIYGYTF
TRBV27	14	TRBJ1-1	TRBD1	-	TGTGCCAGCAGCCGAGACAGGGGGGACACTGAAGCTTTCTTT	CASSRDRGDTEAFF
TRBV4-2	15	TRBJ1-1	-	-	TGTGCCAGCAGCCAAGCAGGGGAAGGGAACACTGAAGCTTTCTTT	CASSQAGEGNTEAFF
TRBV11-2	15	TRBJ1-1	-	once	TGTGCCAGCAGCTTAGGTCCCGGGGGGAACACTGAAGCTTTCTTT	CASSLGPGGNTEAFF
TRBV27	11	TRBJ1-1	-	-	TGTGCCAGCATAGAGAACACTGAAGCTTTCTTT	CASIENTEAFF
TRBV28	11	TRBJ1-2	-	once	TGTGCCAGCAGTTATAGCTATGGCTACACCTTC	CASSYSYGYTF
TRBV5-4	15	TRBJ1-1	-	-	TGTGCCAGCAGCTTTCCCGCAGGGGTAGACACTGAAGCTTTCTTT	CASSFPAGVDTEAFF
TRBV4-3	14	TRBJ1-2	-	once	TGCGCCAGCAGCGGAAACAGGGTCGGGTCGGGCTACACCTTC	CASSGNRVGSGYTF
TRBV5-5	12	TRBJ1-2	-	-	TGTGCCAGCAGCTTGGTAACTTATGGCTACACCTTC	CASSLVTYGYTF
TRBV30	19	TRBJ2-7	TRBD2	-	TGTGCCTGGAGTGTACCAGTCCGACTAGCGGGGCGAAGTTGGTACGAGCAGTACTTC	CAWSVPVRLAGRSWYEQYF
TRBV7-6	13	TRBJ1-2	-	-	TGTGCCAGCAGCCCCAGTGGCCTTCCTGGCTACACCTTC	CASSPSGLPGYTF
TRBV7-2	16	TRBJ1-4	-	-	TGTGCCAGCAGCCCCTTCGAGAGAGGAACTAATGAAAAACTGTTTTTT	CASSPFERGTNEKLFF
TRBV15	15	TRBJ2-7	TRBD2	-	TGTGCCACCAGCAGAGGGGGACTAGCGTCCTACGAGCAGTACTTC	CATSRGGLASYEQYF
TRBV9	17	TRBJ1-2	-	-	TGTGCCAGCAGCGGAGGTAGTATGGGAGATTATAACTATGGCTACACCTTC	CASSGGSMGDYNYGYTF
TRBV7-2	15	TRBJ2-2	TRBD1	-	TGTGCCAGCAGGTTAGAAGGACAGGAACCCGGGGAGCTGTTTTTT	CASRLEGQEPGELFF
TRBV30	15	TRBJ1-1	TRBD1	-	TGTGCCTCGAACCGGGACAGGGTGCAGAACACTGAAGCTTTCTTT	CASNRDRVQNTEAFF
TRBV6-5	14	TRBJ1-1	-	-	TGTGCCAGCAGTCCACTCTCGGGGAGCACTGAAGCTTTCTTT	CASSPLSGSTEAFF
TRBV7-8	16	TRBJ1-3	TRBD1	-	TGTGCCAGCAGCTTAGGAGGGGGCAGCTCTGGAAACACCATATATTTT	CASSLGGGSSGNTIYF
TRBV9	13	TRBJ1-2	TRBD1	-	TGTGCCAGCGCTAGGGGGGACAGCTATGGCTACACCTTC	CASARGDSYGYTF
TRBV5-4	13	TRBJ1-6	-	-	TGTGCCAGCAGCTTGGTCGGGGTTTCACCCCTCCACTTT	CASSLVGVSPLHF
TRBV7-9	18	TRBJ1-3	TRBD1	-	TGTGCCAGCAGCTTAGCAGGACAGGGGAGAGTAGCTGGAAACACCATATATTTT	CASSLAGQGRVAGNTIYF
TRBV7-9	14	TRBJ2-2	-	-	TGTGCCAGCAGCTTGGCTGTGAACACCGGGGAGCTGTTTTTT	CASSLAVNTGELFF
TRBV9	13	TRBJ2-7	-	-	TGTGCCAGCAGCGTAGGGTCGACTAACGAGCAGTACTTC	CASSVGSTNEQYF
TRBV5-1	16	TRBJ2-2	TRBD1	-	TGCGCCAGCTGGCCGACCGGGACAGAAAACACCGGGGAGCTGTTTTTT	CASWPTGTENTGELFF
TRBV5-4	15	TRBJ1-2	TRBD1	-	TGTGCCAGCAGCTTCCAGGGGGTATCCGGCTATGGCTACACCTTC	CASSFQGVSGYGYTF
TRBV6-5	13	TRBJ1-1	TRBD1	-	TGTGCCAGCAGGCCACCGACAGGGGAATGGGCTTTCTTT	CASRPPTGEWAFF
TRBV28	14	TRBJ1-4	TRBD1	-	TGTGCCAGCAGTCGGGACAGGGTATTGGAAAAACTGTTTTTT	CASSRDRVLEKLFF
TRBV28	14	TRBJ2-1	TRBD2	-	TGTGCCAGCAGTTTAGGCGGGGGGGCGAATGAGCAGTTCTTC	CASSLGGGANEQFF
TRBV6-5	15	TRBJ1-1	TRBD1	-	TGTGCCAGCACTAGGACAGGAGCTATGAACACTGAAGCTTTCTTT	CASTRTGAMNTEAFF